This T cell receptor beta chain came from a study of shared clonotypes between healthy human individuals. Study outcomes and limitations: Rarefaction showed sorted-subset sequencing was incomplete despite large depth.

TCRdb's table, derived via immunoSEQ multiplex PCR, lists solely in-frame clones and lacks some. The sample lists 1,400,000 or so clones; approximately 98.5% were seen once. On this clone: Its specificity is not known.

Unmatched junction bases numbered 4, after V lost 4 bases and J lost 3 bases. CDR3 length: 14 amino acids. In germline, CDR1 is SGDLS, CDR2 YYNGEE. This receptor was identified in a man aged 25-40 years in good health. The gene calls are TRBV9 and TRBJ2-5; TRBD2 matches 9 bases. The sequenced sample consisted of naive CD4+ T cells sorted from blood. Subset described: CD45RA+ positively selected. In nucleotides, the CDR3 is TGTGCCAGCAGCCGGACTAGCGCTAAAGAGACCCAGTACTTC. Amino acids: CASSRTSAKETQYF.